This TCR beta chain stems from a study of cytomegalovirus exposure and HLA in healthy donors (dated by TCRdb to 2016 to 2017). Notes on the research overall: According to an earlier analysis of a few hundred of the donors, 150 million to 200 million T cells yielded 90 million to 140 million unique TCR beta sequences and 250 to 350 Gb of sequence data. Approximately 300 gigabases of sequencing data and about 92 million unique TCR sequences made up an early release that covered roughly 670 HLA-typed donors. The genetic ancestry cluster associated with self-reported Caucasian donors included roughly 84% of the 300 to 450 genotyped donors. The aim of the study was to test whether cataloging public T cell receptors could identify signatures of past pathogen exposure. The T cell repertoires of 550 to 850 subjects were profiled by immunosequencing and related to cytomegalovirus serostatus. A separate validation cohort of 100 to 150 different subjects was used in addition to the roughly 640-subject first cohort. To predict cytomegalovirus infection status, the study brought together high-throughput TCR immunosequencing, statistical association of individual TCRs with disease status, and machine learning. A later analysis re-examined previously published TCR beta repertoires from more than 600 donors and added high-resolution HLA genotyping to investigate patterns of TCR occurrence. Rather than drawing on any new phenotypic data, the later analysis identified candidate immune exposures from TCR beta sequences and the way those sequences occurred across donors. In an earlier analysis of several hundred of the donors, high-throughput TCR beta sequencing was used to judge whether each TCR beta V gene segment behaved as functional or pseudogenic. Donor age, sex, ethnicity and CMV serostatus were collected together with the repertoire data. Genome-wide SNP genotypes for about 65% of the 666 donors were used in a later genetic analysis, which treated that subset as a discovery cohort. All discovery cohort repertoires had been generated on a single sequencing platform. Class I and class II HLA loci were covered by the typing at four-digit resolution. The number of typed donors differed by locus: about 620-640 for A, B, C, DRB1 and DQB1; some 540 for DQA1; some 590 for DPA1; and roughly 450 for DPB1. Several DR-DQ haplotypes were treated as single units for association and clustering because of strong linkage in the cohort. Among 300 to 450 genotyped donors of the cohort, an average of about 240,000 unique TCR beta nucleotide sequences were sequenced per donor, roughly a sixth of them non-productive. Broader findings and caveats from the paper: A group of highly shared sequence variants was considered likely to be a technical artifact of the sequencing pipeline. Most TCR sequences were observed very rarely across donors, whereas some public TCRs were present in many individuals. Specific HLA alleles were associated with over 15,000 TCR beta sequences at a false discovery rate of 0.05 in a later analysis. Linkage disequilibrium might explain the correlated functional status among segregating V segments, but an unknown experimental factor could not be ruled out. The only immune exposure information available for the cohort was CMV serostatus. Sequencing depth was assumed to be roughly uniform across donors in the presence/absence analyses, though that assumption may not hold. In this cohort, only TCR beta chains were sequenced, and detectable features were limited by the absence of alpha or paired-chain data. Cytomegalovirus status was reported to be diagnosed by the classifier with high specificity and sensitivity in both the original and validation cohorts. HLA typing was unavailable for some donors at each locus, so association tests used only the typed subset. Compared with the roughly 670-donor mean, donors in an Asian-associated ancestry cluster had fewer N-insertions in productive TCRs, according to a later genetic analysis. According to the authors, the approach could potentially be generalized to other disease states and immunological phenotypes. In a later analysis, HLA-associated TCR beta chains showed more clonal expansion and lower generation probabilities than non-associated chains that were equally common. A few of the identified cytomegalovirus-associated TCR beta chains were confirmed in vitro to be specific for cytomegalovirus antigens. In a later analysis, the rate of TCR association differed among HLA loci, with DRB1 alleles having the most associated TCRs and HLA-C alleles having the fewest. An earlier analysis of around 540 of the donors showed that most TCR beta V segments appeared in productive rearrangements either about 90% or about 30% of the time, which broadly matched IMGT annotations. Assigning TCR associations to individual alleles was difficult when HLA alleles, especially DR and DQ, strongly co-occurred. A later genetic analysis associated a missense DCLRE1C variant with V-gene and J-gene trimming of TCR beta chains, and an independent cohort replicated the association. According to a later analysis, most CMV-associated TCR beta chains appeared to be HLA-restricted, and the HLA associations seemed to be driven largely by CMV exposure. A further reported finding was that TCR beta sequences accurately predicted the HLA-A and HLA-B alleles for most subjects in the first cohort. The study listed 150 to 200 TCR beta chains as associated with cytomegalovirus. In a later analysis, several top co-occurrence clusters were reported to appear linked to parvovirus B19, influenza, CMV and Epstein-Barr virus. The earlier analysis of approximately 560 of the donors excluded roughly 16 rarely observed V segments, including chromosome 9 orphons, because counts were too low.

The protocol used for the library was the immunoSEQ multiplex PCR assay. For the multiplex PCR, a mixture combining 60 forward primers for TCR Vbeta segments and 13 reverse primers for TCR Jbeta segments was used. The CDR3 region of rearranged TCR beta genes was amplified from genomic DNA by a multiplex PCR assay. Amplified TCR beta libraries were sequenced as 87-base-pair reads on the Illumina HiSeq System. On the authors' methods: A later analysis tallied 75 million to 95 million unique TCR beta chains across the 666 repertoires, and around 9.9 million of those chains were shared by two or more donors. Raw reads were error-corrected and collapsed into unique sequences by a nearest-neighbor algorithm in which closely related sequences were merged to remove PCR and sequencing errors. Alignment of CDR3 sequences to IMGT reference sequences was used to assign V, D and J gene segments. For a sequence to be retained, at least a six-nucleotide match to both a V gene segment and a J gene segment was required. A rearrangement counted as productive if the CDR3 had no stop codons and remained in frame with V and J, and every other rearrangement counted as non-productive. CDR3 was defined according to IMGT convention as the region running from the second conserved V-encoded cysteine to the conserved J-encoded phenylalanine. The earlier analysis of about 530 of the donors excluded any sequence lacking an unambiguous match to a single V gene segment. In an earlier analysis of around 590 of the donors, a V segment was called functional when productive rearrangements were above 56.7%, and segregating when the standard deviation between donors exceeded 5%. A statistical classification framework was developed to diagnose cytomegalovirus status using the catalog of TCR beta chain sequences. In a later analysis, TCR nucleotide sequences were compared against IMGT/GENE-DB human TR gene sequences so that V and J genes could be assigned. In a later analysis, CDR3 sequences and most-parsimonious VDJ recombination scenarios were assigned using the TCRdist pipeline. In a later analysis, each TCR beta chain was defined by its CDR3 amino acid sequence together with its V-gene family, and reads without a unique V-gene family were excluded. To address suspected cross-contamination and a sequencing artifact, a later analysis removed over 500 highly shared, low-generation-probability nucleotide sequences. A later analysis calculated a clonal expansion index for each public chain from normalized within-repertoire ranks of inferred template counts. In a later analysis, generation probabilities were computed using a VDJ recombination model fitted to out-of-frame rearrangements, and the results were checked against IGoR. In a later analysis, hypergeometric tests were used to score TCR-TCR, TCR-HLA and TCR-CMV co-occurrence, with a repertoire-size bias correction applied to TCR pairs. False discovery rates were estimated in a later analysis by permuting HLA or CMV assignments 20 times. In a later analysis, co-occurring TCRs were grouped using DBSCAN, and TCRdist sequence similarity was added for clustering within HLA-allele-positive subsets. For co-occurrence clustering, repertoires with fewer than 30,000 or more than 120,000 public chains were excluded, along with roughly 5 repertoires with anomalous nucleotide sharing. TCRdb obtained this table from immuneACCESS and retained in-frame rearrangements with V and J assigned. These tables miss some clones; where compared with another copy, unresolved V genes account for less than half of the shortfall, and the remainder is unexplained. That table gives V, J and clone size, and the DNA gave D and trimming. In this sample the table shows 210,000 or so clones, roughly 84% of which occur a single time. The top ten constitute 0.2% to 0.25% of the sample.

The cohort comprised around 700 healthy bone marrow donors. All cohort members were sampled while nominally healthy, although unrecorded immune exposures were likely present. The donor tested CMV seronegative and was one of the 352 seronegative cohort members. Every donor gave a peripheral blood sample, and the peripheral blood mononuclear cells from that sample were used for TCR beta sequencing. The Qiagen DNeasy Blood Extraction Kit was used to extract genomic DNA from the blood cell samples. Of note for this clone: Which antigen it targets is not known. The record has no base qualities; no much larger clone is one base away.

Specimen: PBMCs. This TCR was recovered from a girl aged 2 to 10 in good health and CMV-seronegative.

The sequence in DNA is TGTGCCAGCAGTGAACTGCGGGGATCAACTAATGAAAAACTGTTTTTT. The translation is CASSELRGSTNEKLFF. The V and J segments used are TRBV6-1 and TRBJ1-4, with the D gene call left open. Trimming removed 2 bases from V and 0 bases from J, leaving 10 bases between the germline ends. Reading the germline V gene gives CDR1 MNHNS and CDR2 SASEGT. From the cysteine through the phenylalanine, the CDR3 covers 16 amino acids. The entry retains the CDR3 DNA only, 48 bases that are in frame from base 1.